This passage covers 11 T cell receptor beta chains from one sample sequenced in a study of shared clonotypes between healthy human individuals. Data came from immunoSEQ multiplex PCR; TCRdb stores just in-frame clones and leaves some out. The sample records about 2.3 million clones, around 90% being singletons. The sequencing input was naive CD4+ T cells from PBMCs. This sample's subset: CD45RA+ positively selected. Every receptor here comes from a man between 18 and 35 years old in good health. Some clones in this sample may be carry-over from other donors' samples.

V is TRBV28 and J is TRBJ2-7; D ambiguous. The CDR3 is 16 residues long. Trimming pared 6 bases from V and 2 bases from J, leaving 20 bases between. Germline assignment: CDR1 MDHEN and CDR2 SYDVKM. Written as DNA, the CDR3 is TGTGCCAGCAGCACGGTACGATGGGGATTCACCTACGAGCAGTACTTC. Residues: CASSTVRWGFTYEQYF.

The count of this clone is one. This chain connects TRBV18 to TRBJ1-3, with a possible D match to TRBD1 (6 bases). The CDR3 runs to 17 residues. Germline V gives CDR1 KGHSH, CDR2 LQKENI. V lost 3 bases and J 3 bases, leaving 18 bases between the germline ends. The CDR3 region has the DNA TGTGCCAGCTCACCCTTTATCTCGGGACAAATTGGAAACACCATATATTTT. Amino acids: CASSPFISGQIGNTIYF. Looking up the rest from reference TRBV18 and TRBJ1-3 gives the full variable domain: NAGVMQNPRHLVRRRGQEARLRCSPMKGHSHVYWYRQLPEEGLKFMVYLQKENIIDESGMPKERFSAEFPKEGPSILRIQQVVRGDSAAYFCASSPFISGQIGNTIYFGEGSWLTVV.

V gene TRBV28 combines with J gene TRBJ2-1; 9 bases line up with TRBD2. The length of the CDR3 is 18 residues. Germline assignment: CDR1 MDHEN and CDR2 SYDVKM. The ends lost 5 bases at V and 0 bases at J; junction bases unmatched: 11. This CDR3 reads CASSPSVGGRGSYNEQFF. For the CDR3, the DNA is TGTGCCAGCAGTCCTTCCGTGGGCGGGAGGGGCTCCTACAATGAGCAGTTCTTC.

In nucleotides, the CDR3 is TGTGCCAGCAGCCATTCAGGGGTTGGTCAGCCCCAGCATTTT. It is translated as CASSHSGVGQPQHF. The V call is TRBV11-1, the J call TRBJ1-5; weak D call: TRBD1 (6 bases). The V gene's germline CDR1 is SGHAT and CDR2 FQDESV (reference sequence). V lost 5 bases and J 6 bases, leaving 14 bases between the germline ends. The CDR3 length is 14 residues.

Worth noting for this clone: Other DNA sequences in the same sample also yield this CDR3. This chain links TRBV4-1 with TRBJ1-1; D possibly corresponds to TRBD1 (5 bases). Trimming removed 1 base from V and 1 base from J, with 7 bases in between. This CDR3 comprises 14 residues. Germline V CDR1 and CDR2: MGHRA, YSYEKL. The CDR3 region is CASSQVGGNTEAFF. Written as DNA, the CDR3 is TGCGCCAGCAGCCAAGTTGGGGGGAACACTGAAGCTTTCTTT.

This rearrangement joins TRBV6-5 to TRBJ1-2; D is possibly TRBD1 (5 bases). This CDR3 contains 12 residues. The V and J ends lost 4 bases and 6 bases respectively, with 9 bases between them. The V gene's germline CDR1 is MNHEY and CDR2 SVGAGI. As DNA, the CDR3 is TGTGCCAGCAGTTTATCAGGGAATGGCTACACCTTC. Amino acids: CASSLSGNGYTF.

The V gene is TRBV25-1, the J gene TRBJ1-5; D uncertain. The CDR3 loop spans 14 amino acids. V shed 3 bases and J shed 5 bases, with 11 bases lying between them. Looked up from germline, CDR1 is MGHDK and CDR2 is SYGVNS. CDR3 coding DNA: TGTGCCAGCAGTGAGGGCAGCTTCTATCAGCCCCAGCATTTT. It encodes CASSEGSFYQPQHF.

The chain combines TRBV7-2 with TRBJ1-2; D ambiguous. Per the germline V gene, CDR1 is SGHTA and CDR2 is FQGNSA. V was shortened by 1 base and J by 0 bases, with 9 bases between the two germline ends. The CDR3 totals 15 residues. CDR3 protein: CASSLGLLPNYGYTF. The CDR3 nucleotides read TGTGCCAGCAGCTTAGGACTCCTTCCTAACTATGGCTACACCTTC. Full variable domain (outside the CDR3, taken from reference TRBV7-2 and TRBJ1-2): GAGVSQSPSNKVTEKGKDVELRCDPISGHTALYWYRQSLGQGLEFLIYFQGNSAPDKSGLPSDRFSAERTGGSVSTLTIQRTQQEDSAVYLCASSLGLLPNYGYTFGSGTRLTVV.

This sequence joins TRBV9 and TRBJ2-1, with 7 bases aligning to TRBD2. The V gene end was trimmed by 0 bases and the J gene end by 7 bases; junction bases not matched to a gene: 13. The CDR3 runs to 17 residues. Germline V gene sequence: CDR1 SGDLS, CDR2 YYNGEE. In nucleotides, the CDR3 is TGTGCCAGCAGCGTAGCTATTAGCGGGTCGGGGGGAAATGAGCAGTTCTTC. Translated, it gives CASSVAISGSGGNEQFF.

The chain joins TRBV7-9 to TRBJ2-5; 7 bases align to TRBD1. V shed 5 bases and J 3 bases; nucleotides not matched to a gene: 3. Germline V gene data show CDR1 as SEHNR and CDR2 as FQNEAQ (reference sequence). The CDR3 has 13 amino acids. CDR3 loop: CASSPGTEETQYF. DNA for the CDR3: TGTGCCAGCAGCCCGGGGACAGAAGAGACCCAGTACTTC.

The genes are TRBV18 and TRBJ2-1; 12 nucleotides align to TRBD2. The V gene end was trimmed by 6 bases and the J gene end by 3 bases; junction bases not matched to a gene: 6. The CDR3 has 16 amino acids. Germline CDR1 is KGHSH and CDR2 is LQKENI. The CDR3, as DNA: TGTGCCAGCTCGCCGACACTAGCGGGGGGCTACAATGAGCAGTTCTTC. Amino acids: CASSPTLAGGYNEQFF.